Listed below are T cell receptor beta chains from one sample, sequenced in a study of T cell responses to AZD1222 COVID-19 vaccine. TCRdb keeps only in-frame clones here, not all; method: immunoSEQ multiplex PCR. The sample has under 150,000 clones, around nine tenths seen once; the top ten hold approximately 1.6%. The material sequenced was peripheral blood, taken on day 0 of AZD1222 vaccination. Receptor source: an adult in good health. Both conserved end residues are part of each CDR3. A D gene is named only where the DNA matches it firmly. Size tells how often a clone was seen (once, few, many) or the class of an expanded clone, and some rows leave it out.

V gene	clone size	J gene	D gene	CDR3 protein	CDR3 DNA
TRBV6-2/TRBV6-3	-	TRBJ1-1	-	CASSSLGAGAEAFF	TGTGCCAGCAGTTCTCTGGGGGCGGGCGCTGAAGCTTTCTTT
TRBV24-1	-	TRBJ1-2	TRBD1	CATSDPNTGDGGYTF	TGTGCCACCAGTGATCCCAATACAGGGGACGGTGGCTACACCTTC
TRBV6-5	few	TRBJ1-2	-	CASSYGQGRNGYTF	TGTGCCAGCAGTTACGGGCAGGGTAGGAATGGCTACACCTTC
TRBV7-9	-	TRBJ1-1	TRBD1	CASSVDGTGLEAFF	TGTGCCAGCAGCGTAGACGGGACAGGGTTAGAAGCTTTCTTT
TRBV27	-	TRBJ2-3	-	CASIPEGGRTDTQYF	TGTGCCAGCATTCCGGAGGGGGGCCGCACAGATACGCAGTATTTT
TRBV19	-	TRBJ1-5	TRBD1	CAISRQGNQPQHF	TGTGCCATCTCCAGACAGGGTAATCAGCCCCAGCATTTT
TRBV28	-	TRBJ2-7	-	CASSARLLSYEQYF	TGTGCCAGCAGTGCCCGCCTCCTCTCCTACGAGCAGTACTTC
TRBV4-3	-	TRBJ1-2	TRBD1	CASSPRLGTGDVGGYTF	TGCGCCAGCAGCCCCCGCCTCGGAACAGGGGATGTTGGTGGCTACACCTTC
TRBV5-5	-	TRBJ1-1	-	CASSLARYEAFF	TGTGCCAGCAGCTTGGCCCGATATGAAGCTTTCTTT
TRBV12-3/TRBV12-4	-	TRBJ1-2	TRBD1	CASTDRANYGYTF	TGTGCCAGCACGGACAGGGCTAACTATGGCTACACCTTC
TRBV5-8	-	TRBJ2-3	TRBD2	CASSSGTGLLAGTTDTQYF	TGTGCCAGCAGCTCCGGGACAGGACTACTAGCGGGGACCACAGATACGCAGTATTTT
TRBV5-6	-	TRBJ2-3	TRBD2	CASTRPSGSGDIDTQYF	TGTGCCAGCACCAGACCTAGCGGGAGTGGGGACATAGATACGCAGTATTTT
TRBV11-1	-	TRBJ2-1	TRBD1	CASSRTGNKNEQFF	TGTGCCAGCAGCCGGACAGGGAATAAGAATGAGCAGTTCTTC
TRBV4-3	-	TRBJ2-1	-	CASSQGDGYNEQFF	TGCGCCAGCAGCCAAGGGGACGGCTACAATGAGCAGTTCTTC
TRBV27	-	TRBJ1-1	-	CASSSSLNTEAFF	TGTGCCAGCAGTTCCAGCTTGAACACTGAAGCTTTCTTT
TRBV15	-	TRBJ1-3	-	CATSDRSGNTIYF	TGTGCCACCAGCGACAGGTCTGGAAACACCATATATTTT
TRBV18	-	TRBJ2-5	-	CASSPPGSQETQYF	TGTGCCAGCTCACCACCAGGCAGCCAAGAGACCCAGTACTTC
TRBV12-3/TRBV12-4	-	TRBJ2-1	TRBD2	CASRQTSGGVQFF	TGTGCCAGCAGGCAGACTAGCGGGGGGGTGCAGTTCTTC
TRBV6-2/TRBV6-3	-	TRBJ1-2	TRBD1	CASSYFTGTGFYGYTF	TGTGCCAGCAGTTACTTCACCGGGACAGGGTTTTATGGCTACACCTTC
TRBV30	-	TRBJ2-1	TRBD1	CASSWTGDFNEQFF	TGTGCCTCATCCTGGACAGGGGATTTCAATGAGCAGTTCTTC
TRBV10-2	-	TRBJ1-3	-	CASTHSGNTIYF	TGCGCCAGCACCCACTCTGGAAACACCATATATTTT
TRBV4-3	-	TRBJ2-1	-	CASSQDLGEPYNEQFF	TGCGCCAGCAGCCAAGATCTGGGGGAACCCTACAATGAGCAGTTCTTC
TRBV18	-	TRBJ2-7	TRBD1	CASSPPGQAYEQYF	TGTGCCAGCTCACCCCCGGGACAGGCATACGAGCAGTACTTC
TRBV14	-	TRBJ1-2	-	CASSPDALYGYTF	TGTGCCAGCAGCCCCGACGCCCTCTATGGCTACACCTTC
TRBV29-1	-	TRBJ1-1	TRBD1	CSVDQTGMNTEAFF	TGCAGCGTTGACCAGACAGGGATGAACACTGAAGCTTTCTTT
TRBV5-4	-	TRBJ2-1	-	CASSLRGALNEQFF	TGTGCCAGCAGCTTAAGGGGGGCGTTGAATGAGCAGTTCTTC
TRBV27	-	TRBJ2-2	TRBD2	CASSGTSGGARGGELFF	TGTGCCAGCAGTGGCACTAGCGGGGGGGCCCGGGGCGGGGAGCTGTTTTTT
TRBV19	-	TRBJ1-2	TRBD1	CASSMSDRANYGYTF	TGTGCCAGTAGTATGTCGGACAGGGCTAACTATGGCTACACCTTC
TRBV7-9	-	TRBJ1-1	-	CASSLGWSTEAFF	TGTGCCAGCAGCTTGGGGTGGAGCACTGAAGCTTTCTTT
TRBV2	-	TRBJ1-2	-	CASSETRTDYGYTF	TGTGCCAGCAGTGAAACTCGGACAGACTATGGCTACACCTTC
TRBV10-3	-	TRBJ1-2	-	CAIKGREGSGYTF	TGTGCCATCAAAGGCAGGGAGGGTAGTGGCTACACCTTC
TRBV9	-	TRBJ2-7	-	CASSVASTDYEQYF	TGTGCCAGCAGCGTGGCCTCGACGGACTACGAGCAGTACTTC
TRBV2	-	TRBJ2-1	-	CAGGLFLGNNEQFF	TGTGCCGGCGGCCTGTTTCTAGGTAACAATGAGCAGTTCTTC
TRBV4-1	-	TRBJ1-1	-	CASSQDPPGNTEAFF	TGCGCCAGCAGCCAAGATCCGCCAGGGAACACTGAAGCTTTCTTT
TRBV9	-	TRBJ2-7	-	CASSATGRYEQYF	TGTGCCAGCAGCGCTACAGGGCGCTACGAGCAGTACTTC
TRBV10-3	-	TRBJ2-2	TRBD2	CATEGGSTNTGELFF	TGTGCCACTGAGGGCGGGAGCACAAACACCGGGGAGCTGTTTTTT
TRBV6-2/TRBV6-3	-	TRBJ1-6	-	CASSYRAVLYNSPLHF	TGTGCCAGCAGTTACCGGGCGGTCTTATATAATTCACCCCTCCACTTT
TRBV19	-	TRBJ2-2	TRBD1	CASSRGQVNTGELFF	TGTGCCAGTAGTAGGGGACAGGTCAACACCGGGGAGCTGTTTTTT
TRBV6-2/TRBV6-3	few	TRBJ1-5	-	CASSYRTQFNQPQHF	TGTGCCAGCAGTTACCGAACCCAGTTTAATCAGCCCCAGCATTTT
TRBV2	-	TRBJ1-1	-	CASSGGGNTEAFF	TGTGCCAGCAGTGGGGGGGGGAACACTGAAGCTTTCTTT
TRBV28	-	TRBJ1-4	TRBD1	CASSTGGSGKLFF	TGTGCCAGCTCGACAGGGGGTTCAGGAAAACTGTTTTTT
TRBV27	-	TRBJ2-1	-	CASSLSTIHYNEQFF	TGTGCCAGCAGTTTAAGTACTATCCACTACAATGAGCAGTTCTTC
TRBV19	-	TRBJ1-4	-	CASSGRTNEKLFF	TGTGCCAGTAGTGGTCGGACTAATGAAAAACTGTTTTTT
TRBV9	-	TRBJ1-1	-	CASSITVRTDEAFF	TGTGCCAGCAGCATAACCGTCCGGACAGATGAAGCTTTCTTT
TRBV19	few	TRBJ2-3	TRBD2	CASASGRDMDTQYF	TGTGCCAGTGCTAGCGGGCGGGATATGGATACGCAGTATTTT
TRBV28	-	TRBJ1-5	TRBD1	CASSMDRDNQPQHF	TGTGCCAGCAGTATGGACAGGGACAATCAGCCCCAGCATTTT